The clone carrying this T cell receptor beta chain was detected only a few times. Its target is not known. The CDR3 loop spans 13 amino acids. Germline CDR1 reads SGHNT; CDR2 reads YENEEA. Trimming stripped 5 bases from V and 1 base from J, with 8 bases between. Expressed TCRB transcripts were sequenced because the isolated RNA had all been reverse transcribed beforehand. Generated by immunoSEQ multiplex PCR, the TCRdb table keeps only in-frame clones and is missing some. This sample yields roughly 180,000 clones, of which under 9.5% are seen a single time; 0.5% belongs to the top ten. These data are taken from a study of beta chain features in type 1 diabetes. General study results and limits: It was among patients, rather than healthy donors, that naive, central memory and Treg TCRB repertoires appeared more similar. In every one of the four CD4+ subsets, TCRB CDR3s were moderately but significantly shorter in Type 1 diabetes patients.

The collection from each donor was one heparinised blood draw averaging about 116 mL. Sorting with CD45RO/CCR7/CD25/CD127/CD95/CD27 yielded naive, central memory, regulatory and stem-like memory CD4+ cells. This chain uses TRBV11-3 with TRBJ2-5; D remains unclear. The source of this sequence is a man younger than 35 with type 1 diabetes. Sequenced input: central memory CD4+ T cells from blood. CDR3 nucleotides: TGTGCCAGCAGCCCCCAGATCCAAGAGACCCAGTACTTC. Its protein is CASSPQIQETQYF.